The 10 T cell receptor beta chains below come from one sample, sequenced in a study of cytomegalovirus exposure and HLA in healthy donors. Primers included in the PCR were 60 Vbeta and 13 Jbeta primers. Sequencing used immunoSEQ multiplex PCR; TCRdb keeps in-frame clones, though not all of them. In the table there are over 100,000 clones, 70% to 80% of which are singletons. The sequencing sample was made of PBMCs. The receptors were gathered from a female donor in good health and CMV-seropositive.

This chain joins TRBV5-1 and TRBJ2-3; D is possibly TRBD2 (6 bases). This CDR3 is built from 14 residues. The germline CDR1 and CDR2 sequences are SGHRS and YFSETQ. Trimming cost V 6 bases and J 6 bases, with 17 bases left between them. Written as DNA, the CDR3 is TGCGCCAGCATGGGGACTTCGGGTACGGATACGCAGTATTTT. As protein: CASMGTSGTDTQYF.

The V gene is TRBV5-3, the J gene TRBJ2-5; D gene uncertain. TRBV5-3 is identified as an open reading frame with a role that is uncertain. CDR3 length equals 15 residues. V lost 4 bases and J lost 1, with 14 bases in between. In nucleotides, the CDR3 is TGTGCCAGAAGCGGGTTTTCACAGCCCCAAGAGACCCAGTACTTC. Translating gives CARSGFSQPQETQYF.

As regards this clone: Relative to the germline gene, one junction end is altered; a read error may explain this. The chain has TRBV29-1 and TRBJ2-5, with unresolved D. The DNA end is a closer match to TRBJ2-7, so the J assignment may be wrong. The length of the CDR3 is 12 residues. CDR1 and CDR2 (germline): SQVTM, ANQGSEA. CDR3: CSVQDNSYEQYF. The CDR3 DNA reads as TGCAGCGTTCAAGACAACTCCTACGAGCAGTACTTC.

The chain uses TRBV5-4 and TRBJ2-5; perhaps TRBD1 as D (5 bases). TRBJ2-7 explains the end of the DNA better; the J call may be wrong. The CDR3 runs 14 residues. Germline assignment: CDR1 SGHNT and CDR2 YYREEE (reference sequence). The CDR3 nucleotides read TGTGCCAGCAGCTTGGACAGGTATTCCTACGAGCAGTACTTC. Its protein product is CASSLDRYSYEQYF.

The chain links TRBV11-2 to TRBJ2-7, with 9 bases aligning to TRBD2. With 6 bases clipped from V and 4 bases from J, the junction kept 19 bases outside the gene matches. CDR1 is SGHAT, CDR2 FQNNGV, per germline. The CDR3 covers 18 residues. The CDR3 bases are TGTGCCAGCAGAGATTCGAACCTTAGCGGGAGTTATGTTTACGAGCAGTACTTC. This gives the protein CASRDSNLSGSYVYEQYF.

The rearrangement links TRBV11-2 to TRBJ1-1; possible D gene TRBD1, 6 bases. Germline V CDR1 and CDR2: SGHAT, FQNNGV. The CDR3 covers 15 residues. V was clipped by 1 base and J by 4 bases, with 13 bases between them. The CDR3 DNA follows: TGTGCCAGCAGCTTAGCGGGGGGCCGGAGCACTGAAGCTTTCTTT. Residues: CASSLAGGRSTEAFF. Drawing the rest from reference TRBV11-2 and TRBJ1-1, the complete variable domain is EAGVAQSPRYKIIEKRQSVAFWCNPISGHATLYWYQQILGQGPKLLIQFQNNGVVDDSQLPKDRFSAERLKGVDSTLKIQPAKLEDSAVYLCASSLAGGRSTEAFFGQGTRLTVV.

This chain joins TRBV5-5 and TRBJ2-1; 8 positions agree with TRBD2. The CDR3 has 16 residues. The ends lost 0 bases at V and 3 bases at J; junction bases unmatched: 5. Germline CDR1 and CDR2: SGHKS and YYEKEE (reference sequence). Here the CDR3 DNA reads TGTGCCAGCAGCTTGGGCAGCGGGGGCCACTACAATGAGCAGTTCTTC. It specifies CASSLGSGGHYNEQFF.

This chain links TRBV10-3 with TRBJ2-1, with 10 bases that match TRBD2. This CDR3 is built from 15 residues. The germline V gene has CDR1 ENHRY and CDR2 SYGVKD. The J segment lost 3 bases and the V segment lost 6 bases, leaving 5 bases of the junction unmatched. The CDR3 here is CAIRPSGGDYNEQFF. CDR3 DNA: TGTGCCATCAGGCCGAGCGGGGGGGACTACAATGAGCAGTTCTTC.

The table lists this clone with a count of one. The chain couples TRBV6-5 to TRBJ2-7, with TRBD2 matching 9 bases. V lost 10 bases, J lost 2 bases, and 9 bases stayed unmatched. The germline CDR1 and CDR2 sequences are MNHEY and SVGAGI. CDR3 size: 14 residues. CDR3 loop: CAIGRAGGPYEQYF. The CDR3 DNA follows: TGTGCCATCGGCCGGGCGGGGGGGCCCTACGAGCAGTACTTC.

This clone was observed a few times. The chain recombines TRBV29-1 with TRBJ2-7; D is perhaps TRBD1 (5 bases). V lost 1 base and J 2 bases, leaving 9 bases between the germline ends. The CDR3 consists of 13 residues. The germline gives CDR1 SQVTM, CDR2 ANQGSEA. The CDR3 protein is CSVEVQGTYEQYF. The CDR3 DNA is TGCAGCGTTGAAGTTCAGGGAACCTACGAGCAGTACTTC.